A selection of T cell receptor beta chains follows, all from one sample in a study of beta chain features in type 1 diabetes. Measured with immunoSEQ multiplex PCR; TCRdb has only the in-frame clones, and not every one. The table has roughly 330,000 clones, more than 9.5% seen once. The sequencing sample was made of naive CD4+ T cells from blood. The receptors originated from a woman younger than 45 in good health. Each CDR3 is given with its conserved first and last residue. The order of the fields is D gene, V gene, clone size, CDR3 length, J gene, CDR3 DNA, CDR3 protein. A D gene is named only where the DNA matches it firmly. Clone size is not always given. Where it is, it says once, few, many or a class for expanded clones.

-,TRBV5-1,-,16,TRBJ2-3,TGCGCCAGCAGCTTGGGCACCCTGGGCACCACAGATACGCAGTATTTT,CASSLGTLGTTDTQYF
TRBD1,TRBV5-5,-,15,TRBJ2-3,TGTGCCAGCAGCTTGCGGACAGGGAACACAGATACGCAGTATTTT,CASSLRTGNTDTQYF
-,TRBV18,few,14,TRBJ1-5,TGTGCCAGCTCACCAGGCGGGGGCAATCAGCCCCAGCATTTT,CASSPGGGNQPQHF
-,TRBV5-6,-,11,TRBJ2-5,TGTGCCAGCAGCTCACTGTCTTCCCAGTACTTC,CASSSLSSQYF
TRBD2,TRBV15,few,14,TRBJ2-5,TGTGCCACAGTCCCGGGACTAGCGGGGGAGACCCAGTACTTC,CATVPGLAGETQYF
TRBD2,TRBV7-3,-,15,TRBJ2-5,TGTGCCAGCAGCCCTTCTAGCGGGACCCAAGAGACCCAGTACTTC,CASSPSSGTQETQYF
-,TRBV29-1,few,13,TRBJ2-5,TGCAGTGAAGTTTGGGGGGTTGAGGGGACCCAGTACTTC,CSEVWGVEGTQYF
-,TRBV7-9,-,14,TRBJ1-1,TGTGCCAGCAGCTTAGTACAGGGGAACACTGAAGCTTTCTTT,CASSLVQGNTEAFF
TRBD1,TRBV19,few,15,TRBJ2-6,TGTGCCGCTACGGGACAGGGCACCGGGGCCAACGTCCTGACTTTC,CAATGQGTGANVLTF
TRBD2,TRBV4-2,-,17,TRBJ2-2,TGTGCCAGCAGCCAAGAAATAGCGGGAGTTAACACCGGGGAGCTGTTTTTT,CASSQEIAGVNTGELFF
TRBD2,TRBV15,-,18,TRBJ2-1,TGTGCCACCAGCAGAGAAAGGACTAGCGGGATCGGCTACAATGAGCAGTTCTTC,CATSRERTSGIGYNEQFF
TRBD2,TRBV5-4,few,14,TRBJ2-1,TGTGCCAGCAGCTTTGGACTAGCGGGAGCTGAGCAGTTCTTC,CASSFGLAGAEQFF
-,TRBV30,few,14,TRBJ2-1,TGTGCCTGGAGTGTACAATGGTCCTACAATGAGCAGTTCTTC,CAWSVQWSYNEQFF
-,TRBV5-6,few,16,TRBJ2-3,TGTGCCAGCAGCCTGAGGCCAGGGGCGGGGGTGGATACGCAGTATTTT,CASSLRPGAGVDTQYF
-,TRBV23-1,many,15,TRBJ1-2,TGCGCCAGCAGTCAATCCGCTGACAGTTTATGCGGCTACACCTTC,CASSQSADSLCGYTF
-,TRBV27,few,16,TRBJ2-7,TGTGCCAGCAGTTCTAAGACAACACTGAGCTCCTACGAGCAGTACTTC,CASSSKTTLSSYEQYF
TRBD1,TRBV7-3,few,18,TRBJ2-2,TGTGCCAGCAGCTTATACCCCCGCGGACAGGCGAACACCGGGGAGCTGTTTTTT,CASSLYPRGQANTGELFF
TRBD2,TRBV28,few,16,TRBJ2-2,TGTGCCAGCAGTTTAGTAGCGGGAGTCGGAACCGGGGAGCTGTTTTTT,CASSLVAGVGTGELFF